This T cell receptor beta chain was sequenced in a study of CD8 T cells in Susac syndrome (dated 2019 in TCRdb). About the full investigation: Of the Susac syndrome patients who were sequenced, about six had clinically active disease and eight were in clinical remission. Repertoire sequencing was used to test whether CD8+ T cell activation and differentiation in Susac syndrome was antigen driven. At the time of blood withdrawal, Susac syndrome patients were either therapy-naive, taking corticosteroids (with some also receiving IVIg), or on IVIg alone.

This clonotype was detected only once. Its antigen has not been determined. No quality values exist for individual bases; no much larger clone is one base distant. A lone read gives weak evidence. RNA was extracted using the RNeasy kit, and about 0.5 to 1 ug of the RNA was reverse transcribed with random hexamers. The immunoSEQ multiplex PCR assay, which covers 54 Vbeta and 13 Jbeta segments, was used to amplify TCR beta CDR3 regions. To correct PCR amplification bias, a synthetic template baseline was used for both primer optimization and computational correction. Per the source publication's procedure: Reads were annotated to V, D and J genes according to IMGT and were analyzed with immunoSEQ Analyzer, with only productive sequences retained. To calculate clonality, Shannon entropy was normalized by log2 of the number of productive unique sequences and then subtracted from one. For each patient and control, public and private clones were evaluated within the 100 most prevalent clones. Susac-specific clones were defined as absent from healthy and MS cohorts, over a thousand published viral clones and other ImmuneACCESS disease sequences. TCRdb reworked the public reads: Q25 trimming with fastp, MiXCR clone assembly, productive beta chains retained. One record per CDR3 amino acid sequence lists the most common genes and DNA. The V and J calls and clone size come from TCRdb's table, not from the authors' own analysis. The sample contains some 99,000 distinct CDR3 sequences, roughly 94% of them found a single time. 0.3% of the sample rests with the top ten.

Peripheral blood CD8+ and CD4+ T cells from healthy donors, Susac syndrome patients and multiple sclerosis patients were profiled using high-throughput TCR beta sequencing. The Susac syndrome patients fulfilled recently defined diagnostic criteria for either definite or probable disease. Bulk CD8+ and CD4+ T cells were purified by magnetic negative isolation, whereas CD8+ TEMRA cells were enriched by FACS. Blood was drawn into EDTA tubes, processed within 24 hours, and PBMCs were isolated by density gradient centrifugation. PBMCs destined for TCR sequencing were cryopreserved in liquid nitrogen and later thawed in a 37 °C water bath. A purity of at least 90% was achieved for sorted or isolated CD4+, CD8+ and CD8+ TEMRA cells. The CDR3 starts with the cysteine, ends with the phenylalanine, and has 14 residues. Just the 42-base CDR3 DNA is kept, in frame starting at base 1. CDR1 SGHDN and CDR2 FVKESK were looked up in the germline V gene. At the junction V is shortened by 1 base and J by 3 bases, with 6 bases in between.

The paper as a whole reports these results and caveats: The CD4+ T cell repertoire of patients with Susac syndrome showed no detectable clonal expansion. The number of individuals in the TCR sequencing and HLA analysis was acknowledged as relatively small.

This clonotype was sampled from a human donor with Susac syndrome. The chain was built from TRBV14 and TRBJ2-2; the D gene is unclear. Sequencing input: CD4+ T cells from PBMCs. The CDR3 region has the sequence CASSQVSYTGELFF. Here is the DNA: TGTGCCAGCAGCCAAGTTAGTTACACCGGGGAGCTGTTTTTT.